This is a list of T cell receptor beta chains from one sample in a study of early T cells in non-severe SARS-CoV-2 infection. MiXCR was run by TCRdb on the 5' RACE reads, yielding one entry per CDR3 protein. Of tens of thousands of distinct CDR3 sequences detected, roughly an eighth appear once; the ten largest clones hold about 6.5%. Sequencing used whole blood. These receptors were obtained from an adult who was a healthcare worker with PCR-confirmed SARS-CoV-2 infection or an uninfected control (not recorded which). Both conserved end residues are part of each CDR3. The order of the fields is V gene, J gene, D gene, clone size, CDR3 protein, CDR3 DNA. D genes are given only for firm matches. Size tells how often a clone was seen (once, few, many) or the class of an expanded clone, and some rows leave it out.

v_gene: TRBV3-1
j_gene: TRBJ2-7
d_gene: NA
abundance: NA
CDR3aa: CASSQQAGYEQYF
CDR3nt: TGTGCCAGCAGCCAACAAGCGGGCTACGAGCAGTACTTC

v_gene: TRBV27
j_gene: TRBJ2-3
d_gene: NA
abundance: many
CDR3aa: CASSFRDPFTDTQYF
CDR3nt: TGTGCCAGCAGTTTTAGGGACCCCTTCACAGATACGCAGTATTTT

v_gene: TRBV5-1
j_gene: TRBJ2-1
d_gene: NA
abundance: few
CDR3aa: CASSLATGSYNEQFF
CDR3nt: TGCGCCAGCAGCTTGGCCACGGGTTCCTACAATGAGCAGTTCTTC

v_gene: TRBV3-1
j_gene: TRBJ2-1
d_gene: NA
abundance: NA
CDR3aa: CASSLGPAAGHEQFF
CDR3nt: TGTGCCAGCAGCCTCGGTCCAGCGGCGGGGCATGAGCAGTTCTTC

v_gene: TRBV29-1
j_gene: TRBJ1-1
d_gene: TRBD1
abundance: few
CDR3aa: CSVHQGGRGRYTEAFF
CDR3nt: TGCAGCGTTCATCAGGGGGGCAGGGGAAGATACACTGAAGCTTTCTTT

v_gene: TRBV12-5
j_gene: TRBJ2-7
d_gene: NA
abundance: NA
CDR3aa: CASGLVPGTRTYEQYF
CDR3nt: TGTGCTAGTGGTTTGGTACCCGGGACGAGAACCTACGAGCAGTACTTC

v_gene: TRBV5-5
j_gene: TRBJ1-4
d_gene: NA
abundance: many
CDR3aa: CASTIPGTSNEKLFF
CDR3nt: TGTGCCAGCACCATCCCCGGGACGAGTAATGAAAAACTGTTTTTT

v_gene: TRBV3-1
j_gene: TRBJ2-1
d_gene: TRBD2
abundance: NA
CDR3aa: CASYGTSGRECPF
CDR3nt: TGTGCCAGCTACGGGACTAGCGGGAGGGAGTGTCCCTTC

v_gene: TRBV6-1
j_gene: TRBJ2-2
d_gene: NA
abundance: few
CDR3aa: CASSELGATGELFF
CDR3nt: TGTGCCAGCAGTGAACTCGGGGCAACCGGGGAGCTGTTTTTT

v_gene: TRBV7-3
j_gene: TRBJ1-1
d_gene: NA
abundance: few
CDR3aa: CASSPTGTTEAFF
CDR3nt: TGTGCCAGCAGCCCTACTGGGACCACTGAAGCTTTCTTT

v_gene: TRBV12-3/TRBV12-4
j_gene: TRBJ2-7
d_gene: NA
abundance: NA
CDR3aa: CASSLSGRHGQYF
CDR3nt: TGTGCCAGCAGTTTATCAGGACGTCACGGGCAGTACTTC

v_gene: TRBV6-2/TRBV6-3
j_gene: TRBJ1-1
d_gene: NA
abundance: NA
CDR3aa: CASGRILEAFF
CDR3nt: TGTGCCAGCGGCCGGATATTAGAAGCTTTCTTT

v_gene: TRBV5-1
j_gene: TRBJ2-1
d_gene: TRBD2
abundance: many
CDR3aa: CASSSVSWTSGGNEQFF
CDR3nt: TGCGCCAGCAGCTCCGTATCATGGACTAGCGGGGGTAATGAGCAGTTCTTC

v_gene: TRBV29-1
j_gene: TRBJ1-1
d_gene: NA
abundance: few
CDR3aa: CSVKKQGPTEAFF
CDR3nt: TGCAGCGTTAAGAAACAGGGTCCCACTGAAGCTTTCTTT

v_gene: TRBV20-1
j_gene: TRBJ1-2
d_gene: NA
abundance: many
CDR3aa: CSAEGPNYGYTF
CDR3nt: TGCAGTGCCGAGGGCCCTAACTATGGCTACACCTTC

v_gene: TRBV13
j_gene: TRBJ1-1
d_gene: TRBD1
abundance: NA
CDR3aa: CASSLGQGAAAFF
CDR3nt: TGTGCCAGCAGCTTAGGGCAGGGGGCGGCAGCTTTCTTT

v_gene: TRBV7-8
j_gene: TRBJ2-5
d_gene: TRBD2
abundance: NA
CDR3aa: CASSLSWTSAKETQYF
CDR3nt: TGTGCCAGCAGCTTATCCTGGACTAGCGCTAAAGAGACCCAGTACTTC

v_gene: TRBV9
j_gene: TRBJ2-1
d_gene: NA
abundance: NA
CDR3aa: CASSGAGNTYNEQFF
CDR3nt: TGTGCCAGCAGCGGGGCGGGGAATACCTACAATGAGCAGTTCTTC

v_gene: TRBV27
j_gene: TRBJ1-4
d_gene: NA
abundance: NA
CDR3aa: CASSHYRVRTNEKLFF
CDR3nt: TGTGCCAGCAGTCATTACAGAGTAAGAACTAATGAAAAACTGTTTTTT

v_gene: TRBV29-1
j_gene: TRBJ1-4
d_gene: NA
abundance: many
CDR3aa: CSVEERGGEKLFF
CDR3nt: TGCAGCGTTGAAGAAAGGGGCGGTGAAAAACTGTTTTTT

v_gene: TRBV6-5
j_gene: TRBJ2-2
d_gene: TRBD2
abundance: NA
CDR3aa: CASKIMGGAGELFF
CDR3nt: TGTGCCAGCAAGATTATGGGGGGGGCCGGGGAGCTGTTTTTT

v_gene: TRBV12-5
j_gene: TRBJ2-1
d_gene: TRBD1
abundance: NA
CDR3aa: CASGLQGNEQFF
CDR3nt: TGTGCTAGTGGCCTACAGGGGAATGAGCAGTTCTTC

v_gene: TRBV5-4
j_gene: TRBJ1-4
d_gene: NA
abundance: many
CDR3aa: CASGGLGHQLPPRPNEKLFF
CDR3nt: TGTGCCAGCGGGGGACTGGGTCATCAACTGCCACCCAGGCCTAATGAAAAACTGTTTTTT

v_gene: TRBV12-3/TRBV12-4
j_gene: TRBJ1-3
d_gene: NA
abundance: NA
CDR3aa: CASSAGTERNTIYF
CDR3nt: TGTGCCAGCAGTGCCGGGACGGAGAGAAACACCATATATTTT

v_gene: TRBV5-1
j_gene: TRBJ2-7
d_gene: NA
abundance: few
CDR3aa: CASRYGLTYEQYF
CDR3nt: TGCGCCAGCAGGTACGGACTCACCTACGAGCAGTACTTC

v_gene: TRBV20-1
j_gene: TRBJ2-5
d_gene: TRBD1
abundance: few
CDR3aa: CSASPTGPQETQYF
CDR3nt: TGCAGTGCTAGCCCGACAGGGCCTCAAGAGACCCAGTACTTC

v_gene: TRBV5-1
j_gene: TRBJ2-5
d_gene: NA
abundance: NA
CDR3aa: CASSRYSGSEETQYF
CDR3nt: TGCGCCAGCAGCCGCTACTCAGGGTCCGAAGAGACCCAGTACTTC

v_gene: TRBV29-1
j_gene: TRBJ1-2
d_gene: TRBD1
abundance: NA
CDR3aa: CSVEPLDRDGYTF
CDR3nt: TGCAGCGTTGAACCTCTTGACAGGGATGGCTACACCTTC

v_gene: TRBV30
j_gene: TRBJ1-5
d_gene: TRBD1
abundance: NA
CDR3aa: CAWSMDRGPSNQPQHF
CDR3nt: TGTGCCTGGAGTATGGACAGGGGTCCATCCAATCAGCCCCAGCATTTT

v_gene: TRBV7-2
j_gene: TRBJ2-3
d_gene: NA
abundance: few
CDR3aa: CASGMGGSTDTQYF
CDR3nt: TGTGCCAGCGGTATGGGGGGATCCACAGATACGCAGTATTTT

v_gene: TRBV29-1
j_gene: TRBJ2-1
d_gene: TRBD1
abundance: NA
CDR3aa: CSVRQGHNEQFF
CDR3nt: TGCAGCGTTAGACAGGGCCACAATGAGCAGTTCTTC

v_gene: TRBV11-2
j_gene: TRBJ2-3
d_gene: NA
abundance: NA
CDR3aa: CASSLTGSSSTDTQYF
CDR3nt: TGTGCCAGCAGCCTAACGGGTTCCTCTAGCACAGATACGCAGTATTTT

v_gene: TRBV29-1
j_gene: TRBJ1-4
d_gene: NA
abundance: few
CDR3aa: CSVASGEEKLFF
CDR3nt: TGCAGCGTTGCATCAGGGGAGGAAAAACTGTTTTTT

v_gene: TRBV9
j_gene: TRBJ1-2
d_gene: NA
abundance: many
CDR3aa: CASSVGSDLIYGYTF
CDR3nt: TGTGCCAGCAGCGTAGGGTCAGACCTAATCTATGGCTACACCTTC

v_gene: TRBV30
j_gene: TRBJ1-1
d_gene: NA
abundance: NA
CDR3aa: CAWSVLRRITFF
CDR3nt: TGTGCCTGGAGTGTACTAAGAAGGATCACTTTCTTT

v_gene: TRBV18
j_gene: TRBJ1-1
d_gene: NA
abundance: NA
CDR3aa: CASSMPGEGGSTEAFF
CDR3nt: TGTGCCAGCTCGATGCCCGGGGAGGGGGGAAGCACTGAAGCTTTCTTT

v_gene: TRBV5-4
j_gene: TRBJ2-7
d_gene: TRBD2
abundance: many
CDR3aa: CASKPSGKIGSYEQYF
CDR3nt: TGTGCCAGCAAGCCTAGCGGGAAGATTGGGTCCTACGAGCAGTACTTC

v_gene: TRBV24-1
j_gene: TRBJ2-3
d_gene: NA
abundance: many
CDR3aa: CATSAPNPDTQYF
CDR3nt: TGTGCCACCAGCGCTCCGAACCCAGATACGCAGTATTTT

v_gene: TRBV19
j_gene: TRBJ1-1
d_gene: TRBD1
abundance: many
CDR3aa: CASRRTGNTEAFF
CDR3nt: TGTGCCAGTAGGAGGACAGGGAACACTGAAGCTTTCTTT

v_gene: TRBV2
j_gene: TRBJ2-1
d_gene: TRBD2
abundance: NA
CDR3aa: CASAGTSGGSQFF
CDR3nt: TGTGCCAGCGCCGGGACTAGCGGGGGCAGCCAGTTCTTC

v_gene: TRBV10-3
j_gene: TRBJ1-1
d_gene: TRBD1
abundance: NA
CDR3aa: CAIRADRATEAFF
CDR3nt: TGTGCCATCAGGGCTGACAGGGCCACTGAAGCTTTCTTT

v_gene: TRBV7-2
j_gene: TRBJ2-7
d_gene: NA
abundance: NA
CDR3aa: CASSSQGVGEQYF
CDR3nt: TGTGCCAGCAGCTCCCAGGGAGTTGGCGAGCAGTACTTC

v_gene: TRBV5-6
j_gene: TRBJ2-1
d_gene: NA
abundance: many
CDR3aa: CASSSLAAQGLGEQFF
CDR3nt: TGTGCCAGCAGCTCGCTAGCAGCCCAAGGACTTGGTGAGCAGTTCTTC